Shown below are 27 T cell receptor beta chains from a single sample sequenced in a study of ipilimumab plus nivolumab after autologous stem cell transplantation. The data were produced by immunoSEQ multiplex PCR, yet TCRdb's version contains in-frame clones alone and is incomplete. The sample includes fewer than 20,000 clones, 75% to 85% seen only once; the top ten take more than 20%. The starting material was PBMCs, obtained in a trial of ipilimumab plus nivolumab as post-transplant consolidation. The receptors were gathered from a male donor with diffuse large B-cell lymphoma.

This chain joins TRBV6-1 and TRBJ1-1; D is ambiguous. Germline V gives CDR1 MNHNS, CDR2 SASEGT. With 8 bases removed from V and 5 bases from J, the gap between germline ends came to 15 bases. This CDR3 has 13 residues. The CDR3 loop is CASPLSPGTEAFF. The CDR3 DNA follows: TGTGCCAGCCCCCTCTCCCCGGGAACTGAAGCTTTCTTT.

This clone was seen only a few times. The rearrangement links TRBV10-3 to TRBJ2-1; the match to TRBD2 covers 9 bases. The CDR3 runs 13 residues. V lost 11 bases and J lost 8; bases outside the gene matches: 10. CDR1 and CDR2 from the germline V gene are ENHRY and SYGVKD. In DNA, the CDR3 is TGTGCCCCACTCCCCGTAGCGGGGGATGAGCAGTTCTTC. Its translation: CAPLPVAGDEQFF.

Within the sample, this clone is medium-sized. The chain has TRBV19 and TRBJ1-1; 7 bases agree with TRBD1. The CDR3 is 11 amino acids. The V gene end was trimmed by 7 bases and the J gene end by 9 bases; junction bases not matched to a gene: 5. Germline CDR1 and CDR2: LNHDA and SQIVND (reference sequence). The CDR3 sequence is CASKERGQAFF. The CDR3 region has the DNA TGTGCCAGTAAAGAGAGGGGGCAAGCTTTCTTT.

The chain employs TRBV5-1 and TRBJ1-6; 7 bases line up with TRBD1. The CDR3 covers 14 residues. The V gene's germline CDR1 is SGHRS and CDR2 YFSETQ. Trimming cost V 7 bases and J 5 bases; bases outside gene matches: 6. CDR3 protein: CASGPGQNNSPLHF. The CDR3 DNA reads TGCGCCAGCGGACCGGGACAGAATAATTCACCCCTCCACTTT.

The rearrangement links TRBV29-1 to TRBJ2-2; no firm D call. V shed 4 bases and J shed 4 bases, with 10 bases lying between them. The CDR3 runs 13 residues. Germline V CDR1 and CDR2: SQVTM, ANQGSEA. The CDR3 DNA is TGCAGCGTTGCTAGGGCCACCACCGGGGAGCTGTTTTTT. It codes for CSVARATTGELFF.

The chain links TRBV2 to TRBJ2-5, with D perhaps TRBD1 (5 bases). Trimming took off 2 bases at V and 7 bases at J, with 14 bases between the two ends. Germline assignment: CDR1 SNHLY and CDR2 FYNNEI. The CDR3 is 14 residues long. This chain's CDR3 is CASSERVQGGTQYF. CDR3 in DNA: TGTGCCAGCAGTGAAAGAGTGCAGGGTGGGACCCAGTACTTC.

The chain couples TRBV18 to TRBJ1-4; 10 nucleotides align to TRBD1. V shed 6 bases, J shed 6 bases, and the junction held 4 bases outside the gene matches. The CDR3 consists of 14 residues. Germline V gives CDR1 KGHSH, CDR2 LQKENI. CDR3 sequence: CASSPDRGHEKLFF. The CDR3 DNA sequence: TGTGCCAGCTCGCCCGACAGGGGGCATGAAAAACTGTTTTTT.

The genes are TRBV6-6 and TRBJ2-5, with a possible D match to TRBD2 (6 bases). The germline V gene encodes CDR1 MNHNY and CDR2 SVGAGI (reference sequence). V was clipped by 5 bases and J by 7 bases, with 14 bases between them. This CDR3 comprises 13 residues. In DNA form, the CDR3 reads TGTGCCAGCAGTCTCCCGACCGGGGGGACCCAGTACTTC. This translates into CASSLPTGGTQYF.

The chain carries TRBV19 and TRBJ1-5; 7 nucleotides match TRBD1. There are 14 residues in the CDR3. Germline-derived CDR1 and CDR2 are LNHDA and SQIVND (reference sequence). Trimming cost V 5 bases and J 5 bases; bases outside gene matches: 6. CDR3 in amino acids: CASSSGQVHQPQHF. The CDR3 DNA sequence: TGTGCCAGTAGTTCCGGACAGGTCCATCAGCCCCAGCATTTT.

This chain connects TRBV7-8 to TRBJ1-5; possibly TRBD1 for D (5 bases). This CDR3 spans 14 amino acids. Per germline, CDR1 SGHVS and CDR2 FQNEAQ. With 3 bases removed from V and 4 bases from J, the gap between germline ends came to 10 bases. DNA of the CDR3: TGTGCCAGCAGCTTGGAGGGGTCAAATCAGCCCCAGCATTTT. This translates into CASSLEGSNQPQHF.

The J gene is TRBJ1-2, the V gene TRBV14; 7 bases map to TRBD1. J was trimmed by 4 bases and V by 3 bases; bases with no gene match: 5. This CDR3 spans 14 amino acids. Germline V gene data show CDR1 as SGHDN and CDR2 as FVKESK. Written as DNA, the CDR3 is TGTGCCAGCAGCCATACCGGGACAGCCTATGGCTACACCTTC. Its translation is CASSHTGTAYGYTF. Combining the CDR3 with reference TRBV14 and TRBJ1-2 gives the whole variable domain EAGVTQFPSHSVIEKGQTVTLRCDPISGHDNLYWYRRVMGKEIKFLLHFVKESKQDESGMPNNRFLAERTGGTYSTLKVQPAELEDSGVYFCASSHTGTAYGYTFGSGTRLTVV.

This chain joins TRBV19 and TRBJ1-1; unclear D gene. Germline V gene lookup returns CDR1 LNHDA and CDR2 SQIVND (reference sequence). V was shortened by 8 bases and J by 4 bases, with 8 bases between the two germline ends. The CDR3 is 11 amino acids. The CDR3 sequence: CASYGVTEAFF. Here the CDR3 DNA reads TGTGCCAGTTATGGGGTCACTGAAGCTTTCTTT.

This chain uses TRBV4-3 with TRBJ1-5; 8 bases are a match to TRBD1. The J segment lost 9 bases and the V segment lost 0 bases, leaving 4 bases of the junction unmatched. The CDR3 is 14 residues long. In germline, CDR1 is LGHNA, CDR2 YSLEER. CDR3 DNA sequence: TGCGCCAGCAGCCAAGAACAGGGGGATAGGCCCCAGCATTTT. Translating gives CASSQEQGDRPQHF.

The CDR3 here is CASSLEGVGNTIYF. CDR3 sequence (DNA): TGCGCCAGCAGCTTAGAAGGAGTCGGAAACACCATATATTTT. This chain links TRBV5-1 with TRBJ1-3; D is unresolved. The V gene's germline CDR1 is SGHRS and CDR2 YFSETQ. Trimming took off 2 bases at V and 4 bases at J, with 10 bases between the two ends. The CDR3 is made up of 14 amino acids. The full variable domain, with the rest looked up from reference TRBV5-1 and TRBJ1-3, is KAGVTQTPRYLIKTRGQQVTLSCSPISGHRSVSWYQQTPGQGLQFLFEYFSETQRNKGNFPGRFSGRQFSNSRSEMNVSTLELGDSALYLCASSLEGVGNTIYFGEGSWLTVV.

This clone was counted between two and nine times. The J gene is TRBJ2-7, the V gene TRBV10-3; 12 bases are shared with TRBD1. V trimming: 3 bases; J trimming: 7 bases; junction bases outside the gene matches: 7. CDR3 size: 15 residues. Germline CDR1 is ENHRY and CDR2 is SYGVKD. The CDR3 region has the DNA TGTGCCATCAGTGATCTGGGACAGGGGGCGAGGGAGCAGTACTTC. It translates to CAISDLGQGAREQYF.

CDR3 amino acids: CASSLTFGQPQHF. CDR3 DNA: TGTGCCAGCAGCTTAACGTTTGGTCAGCCCCAGCATTTT. V is TRBV7-3 and J is TRBJ1-5; no firm D call. Per germline, CDR1 SGHTA and CDR2 FQGTGA. V was trimmed by 0 bases and J by 6 bases, leaving 6 bases between them. The CDR3 contains 13 residues.

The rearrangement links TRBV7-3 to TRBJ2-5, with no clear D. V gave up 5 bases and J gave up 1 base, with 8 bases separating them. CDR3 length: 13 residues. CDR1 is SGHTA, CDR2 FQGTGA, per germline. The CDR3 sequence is CASSPDTQETQYF. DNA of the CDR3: TGTGCCAGCAGCCCAGACACCCAAGAGACCCAGTACTTC.

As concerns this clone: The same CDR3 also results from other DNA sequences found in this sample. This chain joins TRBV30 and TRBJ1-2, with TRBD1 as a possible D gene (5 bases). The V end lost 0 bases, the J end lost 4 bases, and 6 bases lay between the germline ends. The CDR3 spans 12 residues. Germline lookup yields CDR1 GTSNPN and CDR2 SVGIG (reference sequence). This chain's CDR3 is CAWSVGTYGYTF. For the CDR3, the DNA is TGTGCCTGGAGTGTCGGGACCTATGGCTACACCTTC. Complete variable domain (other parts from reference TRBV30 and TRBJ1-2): SQTIHQWPATLVQPVGSPLSLECTVEGTSNPNLYWYRQAAGRGLQLLFYSVGIGQISSEVPQNLSASRPQDRQFILSSKKLLLSDSGFYLCAWSVGTYGYTFGSGTRLTVV.

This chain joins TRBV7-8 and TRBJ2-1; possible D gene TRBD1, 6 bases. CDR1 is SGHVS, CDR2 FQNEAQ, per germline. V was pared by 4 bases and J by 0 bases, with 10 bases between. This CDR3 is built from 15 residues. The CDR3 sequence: CASSSGQSSYNEQFF. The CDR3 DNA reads TGTGCCAGCAGCTCCGGACAGAGCTCCTACAATGAGCAGTTCTTC.

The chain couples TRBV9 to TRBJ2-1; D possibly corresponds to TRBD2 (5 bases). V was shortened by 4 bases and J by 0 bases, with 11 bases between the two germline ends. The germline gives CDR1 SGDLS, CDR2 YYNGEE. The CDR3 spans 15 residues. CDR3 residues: CASSPRLYSYNEQFF. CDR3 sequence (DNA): TGTGCCAGCAGCCCCCGACTATACTCCTACAATGAGCAGTTCTTC. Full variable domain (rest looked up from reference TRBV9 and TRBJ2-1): DSGVTQTPKHLITATGQRVTLRCSPRSGDLSVYWYQQSLDQGLQFLIQYYNGEERAKGNILERFSAQQFPDLHSELNLSSLELGDSALYFCASSPRLYSYNEQFFGPGTRLTVL.

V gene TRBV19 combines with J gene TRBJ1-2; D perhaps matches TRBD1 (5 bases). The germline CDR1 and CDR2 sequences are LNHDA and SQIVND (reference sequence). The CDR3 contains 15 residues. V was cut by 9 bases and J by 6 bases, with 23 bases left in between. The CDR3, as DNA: TGTGCCAGCGGACACGCCGTCCCACCGCCCCATGGCTACACCTTC. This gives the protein CASGHAVPPPHGYTF.

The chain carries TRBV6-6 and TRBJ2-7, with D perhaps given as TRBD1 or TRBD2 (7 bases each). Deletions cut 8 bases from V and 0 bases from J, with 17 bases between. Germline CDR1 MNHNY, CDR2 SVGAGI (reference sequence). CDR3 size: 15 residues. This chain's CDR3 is CASQGGAQGSYEQYF. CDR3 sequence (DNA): TGTGCCAGCCAGGGGGGGGCGCAGGGCTCCTACGAGCAGTACTTC.

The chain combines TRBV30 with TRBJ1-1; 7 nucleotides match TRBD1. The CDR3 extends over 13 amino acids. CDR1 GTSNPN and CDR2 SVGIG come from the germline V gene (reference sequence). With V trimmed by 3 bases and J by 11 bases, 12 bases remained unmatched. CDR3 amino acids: CAWRSTGVRGAFF. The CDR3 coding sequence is TGTGCCTGGAGATCAACAGGGGTGAGGGGCGCTTTCTTT.

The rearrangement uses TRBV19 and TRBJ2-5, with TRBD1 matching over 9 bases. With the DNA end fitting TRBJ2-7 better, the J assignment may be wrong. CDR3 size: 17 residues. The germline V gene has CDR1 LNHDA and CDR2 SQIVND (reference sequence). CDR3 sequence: CASSIDWAGTGTYEQYF. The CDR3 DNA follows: TGTGCCAGTAGTATAGATTGGGCCGGGACAGGGACCTACGAGCAGTACTTC.

The CDR3 coding sequence is TGTGCCAGCAGTCCGGGGGTTAACTACGAGCAGTACTTC. Translating it yields CASSPGVNYEQYF. The chain joins TRBV6-5 to TRBJ2-7; tentative D call: TRBD2 (6 bases). V was pared by 5 bases and J by 3 bases, with 11 bases between. The CDR3 covers 13 residues. Germline values: CDR1 MNHEY, CDR2 SVGAGI.

CDR3: CASSVDFQTQYF. The CDR3 region has the DNA TGTGCCAGCAGCGTAGACTTTCAGACCCAGTACTTC. J is TRBJ2-5 and V is TRBV9; D is unclear. Germline loops: CDR1 SGDLS, CDR2 YYNGEE. The CDR3 sequence is 12 residues long. V dropped 0 bases and J dropped 6 bases, with 6 bases sitting between them.

Here the CDR3 DNA reads TGTGCCAGCAGCTTCAAGGGTTCCGATTCACCCCTCCACTTT. Translating gives CASSFKGSDSPLHF. The rearrangement uses TRBV5-7 and TRBJ1-6, with D unclear. TRBV5-7 is reported as an ORF; its role is uncertain. CDR3 length equals 14 residues. Trimming stripped 2 bases from V and 8 bases from J, with 11 bases between.